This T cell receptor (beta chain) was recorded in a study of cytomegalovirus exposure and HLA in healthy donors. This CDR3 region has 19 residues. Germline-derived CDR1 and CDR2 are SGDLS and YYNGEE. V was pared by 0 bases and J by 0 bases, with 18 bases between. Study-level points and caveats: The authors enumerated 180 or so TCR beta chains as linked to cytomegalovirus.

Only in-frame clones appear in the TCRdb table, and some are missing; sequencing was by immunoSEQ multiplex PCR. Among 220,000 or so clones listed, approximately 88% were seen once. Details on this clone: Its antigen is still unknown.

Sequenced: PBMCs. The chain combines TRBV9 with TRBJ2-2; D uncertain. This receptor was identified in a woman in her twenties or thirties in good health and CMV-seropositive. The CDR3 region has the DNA TGTGCCAGCAGCGTAGCTCAAACGAGAAAAAAGCCGAACACCGGGGAGCTGTTTTTT. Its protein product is CASSVAQTRKKPNTGELFF.